A single sample gave rise to the 15 T cell receptor beta chains below, sequenced in a study of OX40 agonist ivuxolimab in advanced cancers. TCRdb's copy holds only in-frame clones and misses some; the assay was immunoSEQ multiplex PCR. The table has over 70,000 clones, over 80% seen once. Here the sequenced sample was CD4+ or CD8+ T cells sorted from blood, taken in a trial of the OX40 agonist ivuxolimab. These receptors all stem from an adult with an advanced solid tumor such as melanoma, head and neck, liver or kidney cancer.

V gene TRBV6-6 combines with J gene TRBJ2-1; D possibly matches TRBD1 or TRBD2 (5 bases each). V lost 5 bases and J lost 3, with 14 bases in between. The germline CDR1 and CDR2 sequences are MNHNY and SVGAGI (reference sequence). This CDR3 has 15 residues. CDR3 region: CASSHQGVDYNEQFF. In DNA, the CDR3 is TGTGCCAGCAGTCACCAGGGAGTCGACTACAATGAGCAGTTCTTC.

The chain recombines TRBV28 with TRBJ1-2, with TRBD1 identical over 7 bases. Germline CDR1 and CDR2: MDHEN and SYDVKM. This CDR3 contains 13 residues. V gave up 5 bases and J gave up 7 bases; unmatched junction bases: 7. The chain's CDR3 is CASSPQGQSGYTF. CDR3 in DNA: TGTGCCAGCAGTCCACAGGGGCAGAGTGGCTACACCTTC.

The V and J genes are TRBV5-1 and TRBJ2-7; 10 bases map to TRBD2. Germline V gene data show CDR1 as SGHRS and CDR2 as YFSETQ. The CDR3 covers 18 residues. V was clipped by 6 bases and J by 5 bases; unmatched bases: 20. DNA of the CDR3: TGCGCCAGCACTCTATTACATTTATCTAGCGGGAGCCTCGACGAGCAGTACTTC. Translated, it gives CASTLLHLSSGSLDEQYF.

The chain joins TRBV5-8 to TRBJ2-1; D is ambiguous. Per germline, CDR1 SGHTS and CDR2 YDEGEE. V lost 4 bases, J lost 10 bases, and 21 bases lay in between. CDR3 size: 15 residues. The CDR3 spells CASSPILVGHAEQFF. As DNA, the CDR3 is TGTGCCAGCAGCCCTATACTGGTAGGCCACGCGGAGCAGTTCTTC.

The chain combines TRBV30 with TRBJ1-5; D is unclear. Trimming shortened V by 1 base and J by 4 bases, and 14 bases separated the two germline ends. The CDR3 totals 15 residues. Germline V CDR1 and CDR2: GTSNPN, SVGIG (reference sequence). Here the CDR3 reads CAWSADGTPNQPQHF. The CDR3 DNA follows: TGTGCCTGGAGTGCCGACGGTACCCCAAATCAGCCCCAGCATTTT.

This chain connects TRBV7-2 to TRBJ2-3; D possibly uses TRBD1 or TRBD2 (6 bases each). Trimming cost V 4 bases and J 2 bases, with 13 bases left between them. Germline CDR1 SGHTA, CDR2 FQGNSA. The CDR3 totals 15 residues. CDR3 nucleotides: TGTGCCAGCAGCTCGCCCGGGGGCCCCACAGATACGCAGTATTTT. Translated: CASSSPGGPTDTQYF.

The V call is TRBV5-6, the J call TRBJ2-5; D may match TRBD1 or TRBD2 (7 bases each). Germline loops: CDR1 SGHDT, CDR2 YYEEEE. Trimming pared 4 bases from V and 7 bases from J, leaving 14 bases between. The CDR3 is 13 amino acids. CDR3 nucleotides: TGTGCCAGCAGCCGACAGGGCGGGGGGACCCAGTACTTC. Amino acid sequence: CASSRQGGGTQYF.

The V and J genes are TRBV10-3 and TRBJ2-1; TRBD2 matches at 8 bases. The CDR3 is 13 residues long. V lost 4 bases to trimming and J lost 10 bases; unmatched junction nucleotides: 6. The germline V gene encodes CDR1 ENHRY and CDR2 SYGVKD. CDR3 amino acids: CAISGKTSDEQFF. The CDR3 nucleotides are TGTGCCATCAGTGGTAAGACTAGCGACGAGCAGTTCTTC.

CDR3 amino acids: CASSYSISGRGETQYF. Written as DNA, the CDR3 is TGTGCCAGCAGTTACTCGATAAGCGGGAGGGGCGAGACCCAGTACTTC. The chain employs TRBV6-5 and TRBJ2-5, with TRBD2 identical over 10 bases. CDR1 and CDR2 (germline): MNHEY, SVGAGI. This CDR3 contains 16 residues. With V trimmed by 0 bases and J by 5 bases, 6 bases remained unmatched.

The rearrangement joins TRBV10-3 to TRBJ2-7, with 7 nucleotides matching TRBD2. V was clipped by 9 bases and J by 2 bases; unmatched bases: 10. CDR1 is ENHRY and CDR2 is SYGVKD in the germline V gene. The length of the CDR3 is 14 residues. The DNA of the CDR3 is TGTGCCATTCAACGCAGGGAGGGCCCCTACGAGCAGTACTTC. This encodes CAIQRREGPYEQYF.

The chain links TRBV28 to TRBJ2-3; D is ambiguous. The V gene's germline CDR1 is MDHEN and CDR2 SYDVKM. This CDR3 has 13 amino acids. V was trimmed by 3 bases and J by 0 bases, leaving 4 bases between them. CDR3 in DNA: TGTGCCAGCAGTTTCCTTAGCACAGATACGCAGTATTTT. Protein: CASSFLSTDTQYF. Supplemented by reference TRBV28 and TRBJ2-3, the full variable domain reads DVKVTQSSRYLVKRTGEKVFLECVQDMDHENMFWYRQDPGLGLRLIYFSYDVKMKEKGDIPEGYSVSREKKERFSLILESASTNQTSMYLCASSFLSTDTQYFGPGTRLTVL.

V and J are TRBV4-1 and TRBJ2-7; the D is unclear. Between the trimmed V and J ends, which lost 1 base and 3 bases, there was a span of 13 bases. The CDR3 is made up of 15 amino acids. In germline, CDR1 is MGHRA, CDR2 YSYEKL. CDR3 coding DNA: TGCGCCAGCAGCCAAGGAAATTTACAGATCTACGAGCAGTACTTC. Amino acids: CASSQGNLQIYEQYF.

The V and J genes are TRBV5-4 and TRBJ2-3; 11 bases line up with TRBD2. There are 15 residues in the CDR3. Germline V CDR1 and CDR2: SGHNT, YYREEE (reference sequence). Trimming took 4 bases from V and 2 from J; bases not matched to a gene: 3. In nucleotides, the CDR3 is TGTGCCAGCAGCCCGGGACTAGCGGCCACAGATACGCAGTATTTT. Translated, it gives CASSPGLAATDTQYF.

This clone showed up just a few times. The rearrangement uses TRBV7-3 and TRBJ2-2; no clear D gene. V lost 3 bases, J lost 6 bases, and 5 bases lay in between. Per the germline V gene, CDR1 is SGHTA and CDR2 is FQGTGA. The CDR3 length is 12 residues. CDR3 nucleotide sequence: TGTGCCAGCAGCTTTTCGCCCGGGGAGCTGTTTTTT. This sequence encodes CASSFSPGELFF.

This rearrangement joins TRBV18 to TRBJ2-1, with 7 bases that match TRBD1. The V gene's germline CDR1 is KGHSH and CDR2 LQKENI. CDR3 length: 12 residues. V lost 6 bases and J lost 6; bases outside the gene matches: 2. This CDR3 reads CASSTGFNEQFF. The CDR3 nucleotides read TGTGCCAGCTCGACAGGGTTCAATGAGCAGTTCTTC.